Shown below are 19 T cell receptor beta chains from a single sample sequenced in a study of technical replicates of blood from a few donors. Assay used: immunoSEQ multiplex PCR; TCRdb lists only in-frame clones, some missing. The sample has about 72,000 clones, over 95% seen once. Sequencing used T cells isolated from PBMCs. All receptors derive from a human donor in good health.

This chain joins TRBV28 and TRBJ2-2; 11 bases are shared with TRBD2. After removal of 2 bases from V and 4 bases from J, the junction contained 6 bases not matched to a gene. The length of the CDR3 is 17 residues. The V gene's germline CDR1 is MDHEN and CDR2 SYDVKM. CDR3 sequence (DNA): TGTGCCAGCAGTTTAGTAGCGGGAGGGCCGGGCACCGGGGAGCTGTTTTTT. The encoded protein is CASSLVAGGPGTGELFF.

The chain couples TRBV27 to TRBJ1-2; 8 bases fit TRBD1. CDR1 MNHEY and CDR2 SMNVEV come from the germline V gene (reference sequence). The CDR3 loop spans 17 amino acids. J lost 0 bases, V lost 5 bases, and 11 bases had no gene match. The CDR3 region has the DNA TGTGCCAGCAGTGCCCGACAGGGACAGGTACCTAACTATGGCTACACCTTC. Protein: CASSARQGQVPNYGYTF.

A single count supports this clone. The V gene is TRBV28, the J gene TRBJ2-7; unclear D gene. CDR1 and CDR2 from the germline V gene are MDHEN and SYDVKM. This CDR3 is 12 amino acids long. The germline V and J ends were trimmed by 6 bases and 5 bases, with 11 bases remaining between them. The CDR3 reads CASSQDGDEQYF. The CDR3 nucleotides are TGTGCCAGCAGCCAAGACGGAGACGAGCAGTACTTC.

The V and J genes are TRBV27 and TRBJ2-7, with 8 positions matching TRBD1. Germline V CDR1 and CDR2: MNHEY, SMNVEV (reference sequence). V dropped 2 bases and J dropped 5; count of bases not matched to a gene: 14. This CDR3 spans 17 amino acids. This CDR3 is CASSLAADQTGVNEQYF. The DNA for the CDR3 is TGTGCCAGCAGTTTAGCAGCCGACCAGACAGGGGTGAACGAGCAGTACTTC.

The rearrangement joins TRBV29-1 to TRBJ2-1; 12 nucleotides line up with TRBD2. Germline trimming cut 1 base from V and 8 bases from J; bases unmatched to any gene: 9. Germline lookup yields CDR1 SQVTM and CDR2 ANQGSEA. CDR3 length: 16 residues. The CDR3 nucleotides are TGCAGCGTTGAAGGGACTAGCGGGGTGGAAGGCGATGAGCAGTTCTTC. Protein: CSVEGTSGVEGDEQFF.

This chain uses TRBV6-5 with TRBJ2-1; D gene ambiguous. This CDR3 region has 15 residues. Germline V gene lookup returns CDR1 MNHEY and CDR2 SVGAGI. V gave up 5 bases and J gave up 0 bases, with 11 bases separating them. The CDR3 protein is CASSITPPSYNEQFF. The DNA for the CDR3 is TGTGCCAGCAGTATAACTCCTCCCTCCTACAATGAGCAGTTCTTC.

This rearrangement joins TRBV5-5 to TRBJ2-7, with TRBD2 matching over 8 bases. Germline CDR1 reads SGHKS; CDR2 reads YYEKEE (reference sequence). The CDR3 runs 18 residues. The V gene end was trimmed by 0 bases and the J gene end by 3 bases; junction bases not matched to a gene: 14. CDR3: CASSLVERELISGYEQYF. The DNA of the CDR3 is TGTGCCAGCAGCTTGGTCGAGCGGGAGTTAATTTCGGGCTACGAGCAGTACTTC.

V and J are TRBV30 and TRBJ1-2; unclear D gene. The germline CDR1 and CDR2 sequences are GTSNPN and SVGIG (reference sequence). V lost 0 bases to trimming and J lost 4 bases, with 9 bases between them. There are 13 residues in the CDR3. CDR3: CAWSVGGGYGYTF. Here the CDR3 DNA reads TGTGCCTGGAGTGTAGGTGGCGGCTATGGCTACACCTTC.

This clone was seen a single time. V is TRBV18 and J is TRBJ2-7; 8 nucleotides agree with TRBD1. CDR3 size: 15 residues. The germline gives CDR1 KGHSH, CDR2 LQKENI. Trimming took 4 bases from V and 7 from J; bases not matched to a gene: 12. The CDR3 loop reads CASSLLGTGPGEQYF. CDR3 bases: TGTGCCAGCTCACTTCTAGGGACAGGTCCCGGGGAGCAGTACTTC.

This clone was found once. The rearrangement uses TRBV9 and TRBJ1-1; tentatively, D is TRBD1 (5 bases). The CDR3 runs 14 residues. V shed 2 bases and J shed 1 base, with 9 bases lying between them. Germline CDR1 is SGDLS and CDR2 is YYNGEE. The CDR3 region is CASSVRATNTEAFF. The CDR3 nucleotides read TGTGCCAGCAGCGTCAGGGCTACGAACACTGAAGCTTTCTTT.

V and J are TRBV7-8 and TRBJ2-2; TRBD2 might be the D (5 bases). Per germline, CDR1 SGHVS and CDR2 FQNEAQ. V was trimmed by 2 bases and J by 3 bases, leaving 10 bases between them. The CDR3 sequence is 15 residues long. CDR3 region: CASSLTAGYTGELFF. The CDR3 coding sequence is TGTGCCAGCAGCTTAACCGCGGGTTACACCGGGGAGCTGTTTTTT. The variable domain in full, completed from reference TRBV7-8 and TRBJ2-2, reads GAGVSQSPRYKVAKRGQDVALRCDPISGHVSLFWYQQALGQGPEFLTYFQNEAQLDKSGLPSDRFFAERPEGSVSTLKIQRTQQEDSAVYLCASSLTAGYTGELFFGEGSRLTVL.

The rearrangement uses TRBV10-3 and TRBJ1-1; possible D gene TRBD1, 5 bases. The CDR3 has 13 residues. Germline CDR1 and CDR2: ENHRY and SYGVKD. V was shortened by 6 bases and J by 2 bases, with 10 bases between the two germline ends. The CDR3 nucleotides are TGTGCCATCAGATACAGGTCAAACACTGAAGCTTTCTTT. This gives the protein CAIRYRSNTEAFF.

The chain recombines TRBV7-8 with TRBJ2-7; a weak D match, TRBD1 (6 bases). The V gene's germline CDR1 is SGHVS and CDR2 FQNEAQ. The CDR3 spans 14 residues. V dropped 2 bases and J dropped 3 bases, with 11 bases sitting between them. This CDR3 is CASSLQGKHYEQYF. For the CDR3, the DNA is TGTGCCAGCAGCTTACAGGGGAAACACTACGAGCAGTACTTC.

The sample holds one count of this clone. V and J are TRBV28 and TRBJ1-1; no definite D call. The CDR3 length is 15 residues. V dropped 8 bases and J dropped 1 base, with 17 bases sitting between them. CDR1 and CDR2 from the germline V gene are MDHEN and SYDVKM. The CDR3 here is CASQAAGQSNTEAFF. In DNA, the CDR3 is TGTGCCAGCCAAGCAGCGGGCCAGTCGAACACTGAAGCTTTCTTT.

The chain is built from TRBV7-9 and TRBJ1-3, with D maybe TRBD1 (6 bases). V lost 4 bases to trimming and J lost 6 bases, with 25 bases between them. Germline-derived CDR1 and CDR2 are SEHNR and FQNEAQ (reference sequence). The CDR3 totals 18 residues. CDR3 DNA: TGTGCCAGCAGCTCCCTGCGACTAAGGACAGAAGCTAAAAACACCATATATTTT. It encodes CASSSLRLRTEAKNTIYF.

V and J are TRBV11-3 and TRBJ2-5; the D gene is possibly TRBD2 (7 bases). V was shortened by 5 bases and J by 2 bases, with 12 bases between the two germline ends. The V gene's germline CDR1 is SGHNT and CDR2 YENEEA. The CDR3 has 14 amino acids. The CDR3 DNA reads TGTGCCAGCAGCGCGCGGGGGCTACAAGAGACCCAGTACTTC. Protein: CASSARGLQETQYF.

This chain connects TRBV7-8 to TRBJ2-1; 10 bases map to TRBD2. The CDR3 runs 15 residues. V gave up 2 bases and J gave up 4 bases; unmatched junction bases: 2. Germline loops: CDR1 SGHVS, CDR2 FQNEAQ. CDR3 in amino acids: CASSLTSGVYNEQFF. In DNA form, the CDR3 reads TGTGCCAGCAGCTTAACTAGCGGGGTATACAATGAGCAGTTCTTC.

Concerning this clone itself: The sample has other DNA sequences that encode this CDR3 too. The genes are TRBV20-1 and TRBJ2-5; D is perhaps TRBD1 (5 bases). Germline V gives CDR1 DFQATT, CDR2 SNEGSKA (reference sequence). Trimming removed 2 bases at V and 4 bases at J, with 5 bases between. This CDR3 is 11 amino acids long. This chain's CDR3 is CSARQGETQYF. The CDR3 coding sequence is TGCAGTGCTAGACAGGGAGAGACCCAGTACTTC.

The chain uses TRBV4-1 and TRBJ2-5, with TRBD1 identical over 8 bases. The CDR3 spans 16 residues. CDR1 and CDR2 (germline): MGHRA, YSYEKL. Trimming cost V 5 bases and J 4 bases; bases outside gene matches: 12. The CDR3 DNA sequence: TGCGCCAGCAGCTCAAACAGGGGGGATAGGGGAGAGACCCAGTACTTC. Translation gives CASSSNRGDRGETQYF.